This entry lists 30 T cell receptor beta chains sequenced from one sample in a study of OX40 agonist ivuxolimab in advanced cancers. Using immunoSEQ multiplex PCR, the repertoire was profiled, and TCRdb retains in-frame clones only, with some absent. The sample records 20,000 to 30,000 clones, about 88% being singletons. The sample in question was CD4+ or CD8+ T cells sorted from blood, obtained in a trial of the OX40 agonist ivuxolimab. These receptors all stem from an adult with an advanced solid tumor such as melanoma, head and neck, liver or kidney cancer.

The chain recombines TRBV9 with TRBJ2-7; 13 positions match TRBD2. The CDR3 contains 17 residues. CDR1 SGDLS and CDR2 YYNGEE come from the germline V gene. The V segment lost 4 bases and the J segment 2 bases; nucleotides outside the gene matches: 9. The CDR3, as DNA: TGTGCCAGCAGCCCTCGGACTAGCGGGAGCTGGGCCTACGAGCAGTACTTC. Translation gives CASSPRTSGSWAYEQYF.

This clone has just one count. V gene TRBV6-5 combines with J gene TRBJ2-1; D is undetermined. From germline, CDR1 is MNHEY and CDR2 SVGAGI. The CDR3 length is 12 residues. V was trimmed by 4 bases and J by 6 bases, leaving 7 bases between them. The chain's CDR3 is CASSSERNEQFF. Written as DNA, the CDR3 is TGTGCCAGCAGTTCGGAGCGCAATGAGCAGTTCTTC.

This chain connects TRBV11-3 to TRBJ2-7; D is undetermined. V lost 11 bases to trimming and J lost 3 bases, with 11 bases between them. Per germline, CDR1 SGHNT and CDR2 YENEEA. CDR3 size: 11 residues. The CDR3 reads CAPIGFYEQYF. CDR3 in DNA: TGTGCCCCTATCGGCTTCTACGAGCAGTACTTC.

This clone has just one count. This sequence joins TRBV7-8 and TRBJ2-1; D ambiguous. CDR1 and CDR2 (germline): SGHVS, FQNEAQ. This CDR3 has 12 residues. The V end lost 6 bases, the J end lost 4 bases, and 7 bases lay between the germline ends. For the CDR3, the DNA is TGTGCCAGCAGTTCACATTACAATGAGCAGTTCTTC. Its translation is CASSSHYNEQFF.

This sequence joins TRBV30 and TRBJ1-2; no reliable D call. Germline V lookup: CDR1 GTSNPN, CDR2 SVGIG (reference sequence). V lost 4 bases and J 0 bases, leaving 9 bases between the germline ends. The CDR3 loop spans 13 amino acids. The CDR3 protein is CAWIGRANYGYTF. CDR3 nucleotides: TGTGCCTGGATTGGGAGAGCTAACTATGGCTACACCTTC.

This clone has just a few counts. The chain carries TRBV27 and TRBJ1-2, with D possibly being TRBD1 (5 bases). This CDR3 is 15 amino acids long. V lost 4 bases to trimming and J lost 4 bases, with 16 bases between them. Germline loops: CDR1 MNHEY, CDR2 SMNVEV (reference sequence). The CDR3 protein is CASSWGGAKGYGYTF. The CDR3 bases are TGTGCCAGCAGTTGGGGCGGGGCCAAGGGCTATGGCTACACCTTC.

The chain couples TRBV13 to TRBJ2-3; TRBD2 matches 9 bases. Trimming cost V 8 bases and J 0 bases; bases outside gene matches: 6. This CDR3 is 15 amino acids long. Germline assignment: CDR1 PRHDT and CDR2 FYEKMQ (reference sequence). CDR3 nucleotide sequence: TGTGCCAGCGCGACCGGACTAGCGAGCACAGATACGCAGTATTTT. The encoded protein is CASATGLASTDTQYF.

This clone showed up just once. DNA of the CDR3: TGTGCCAGTAGTATTATGGGCGGGACCTACGAGCAGTACTTC. It encodes CASSIMGGTYEQYF. J is TRBJ2-7 and V is TRBV19, with a possible D match to TRBD2 (6 bases). Trimming shortened V by 3 bases and J by 2 bases, and 11 bases separated the two germline ends. Germline V gene sequence: CDR1 LNHDA, CDR2 SQIVND (reference sequence). This CDR3 region has 14 residues.

V and J are TRBV19 and TRBJ1-2; no clear D. The CDR3 has 15 residues. Trimming took 5 bases from V and 6 from J, leaving 19 bases between them. Germline values: CDR1 LNHDA, CDR2 SQIVND (reference sequence). The CDR3 DNA is TGTGCCAGTAGTGGGGTGGGGTTCCGGTCCCATGGCTACACCTTC. It specifies CASSGVGFRSHGYTF. The whole variable domain, remainder taken from reference TRBV19 and TRBJ1-2, is DGGITQSPKYLFRKEGQNVTLSCEQNLNHDAMYWYRQDPGQGLRLIYYSQIVNDFQKGDIAEGYSVSREKKESFPLTVTSAQKNPTAFYLCASSGVGFRSHGYTFGSGTRLTVV.

The genes are TRBV5-1 and TRBJ2-3; 7 nucleotides line up with TRBD1. This CDR3 is built from 15 residues. The V gene's germline CDR1 is SGHRS and CDR2 YFSETQ. The V gene end was trimmed by 0 bases and the J gene end by 5 bases; junction bases not matched to a gene: 6. CDR3 sequence (DNA): TGCGCCAGCAGCTTGGAAGGGGGCCACGTAGATACGCAGTATTTT. Its protein product is CASSLEGGHVDTQYF.

V gene TRBV5-5 combines with J gene TRBJ2-1; 9 nucleotides align to TRBD2. CDR1 and CDR2 from the germline V gene are SGHKS and YYEKEE (reference sequence). Trimming took 0 bases from V and 4 from J; bases not matched to a gene: 8. The CDR3 loop spans 17 amino acids. This chain's CDR3 is CASSLAEAGGRYNEQFF. Here the CDR3 DNA reads TGTGCCAGCAGCTTGGCCGAAGCGGGAGGTCGGTACAATGAGCAGTTCTTC.

The CDR3 coding sequence is TGTGCCAGCAGCCCCTATGCAGGGGTAGTAGGCACCGGGGAGCTGTTTTTT. Its protein is CASSPYAGVVGTGELFF. This rearrangement joins TRBV9 to TRBJ2-2, with D maybe TRBD1 (6 bases). The ends were cut back, 4 bases at V and 4 bases at J, with 20 bases in the middle. Germline assignment: CDR1 SGDLS and CDR2 YYNGEE. This CDR3 contains 17 residues.

V usage is TRBV5-4 and J usage is TRBJ2-5; possibly TRBD1 or TRBD2 for D (5 bases each). V was trimmed by 0 bases and J by 2 bases, leaving 8 bases between them. The CDR3 is 14 residues long. The germline CDR1 and CDR2 sequences are SGHNT and YYREEE (reference sequence). The CDR3 loop is CASSLVGVQETQYF. For the CDR3, the DNA is TGTGCCAGCAGCTTGGTGGGGGTACAAGAGACCCAGTACTTC.

The rearrangement links TRBV15 to TRBJ2-3; TRBD2 is a possible D gene (6 bases). With 3 bases removed from V and 1 base from J, the gap between germline ends came to 14 bases. The CDR3 has 16 amino acids. CDR1 is LNHNV, CDR2 YYDKDF, per germline (reference sequence). CDR3 in DNA: TGTGCCACCAGCAGGACTAGTGATCCCCGCACAGATACGCAGTATTTT. It encodes CATSRTSDPRTDTQYF.

This chain links TRBV6-1 with TRBJ2-7; D may match TRBD1 or TRBD2 (5 bases each). The V and J ends lost 6 bases and 6 bases respectively, with 15 bases between them. CDR3 length: 13 residues. Germline V gives CDR1 MNHNS, CDR2 SASEGT. CDR3 nucleotide sequence: TGTGCCAGCAGCCCGGTTGTGAGGGGCGAGCAGTACTTC. Translation: CASSPVVRGEQYF.

V gene TRBV18 combines with J gene TRBJ1-5; D is possibly TRBD1 (5 bases). The CDR3 extends over 14 amino acids. Per germline, CDR1 KGHSH and CDR2 LQKENI. V dropped 6 bases and J dropped 4 bases, with 13 bases sitting between them. In nucleotides, the CDR3 is TGTGCCAGCTCTCTACAGGCGGGTAATCAGCCCCAGCATTTT. Translation: CASSLQAGNQPQHF.

V usage is TRBV7-9 and J usage is TRBJ2-1; 10 bases are a match to TRBD1. V was pared by 5 bases and J by 4 bases, with 8 bases of the junction left unmatched. This CDR3 spans 16 amino acids. In germline, CDR1 is SEHNR, CDR2 FQNEAQ (reference sequence). Here the CDR3 reads CASSKGTGDIYNEQFF. DNA for the CDR3: TGTGCCAGCAGCAAGGGGACAGGGGATATTTACAATGAGCAGTTCTTC.

The V gene is TRBV11-2, the J gene TRBJ2-7, with D unresolved. The germline gives CDR1 SGHAT, CDR2 FQNNGV. Trimming cost V 1 base and J 7 bases, with 11 bases left between them. The CDR3 contains 13 residues. CDR3 sequence reads: CASSLGLCREQYF. The CDR3 nucleotides read TGTGCCAGCAGCTTAGGCCTATGCAGAGAGCAGTACTTC.

The chain links TRBV27 to TRBJ2-5; a weak D match, TRBD2 (5 bases). The V end lost 2 bases, the J end lost 5 bases, and 12 bases lay between the germline ends. CDR1 is MNHEY and CDR2 is SMNVEV in the germline V gene (reference sequence). The CDR3 is 14 amino acids. The CDR3 spells CASSLLTRRETQYF. DNA of the CDR3: TGTGCCAGCAGTTTACTTACTAGGAGGGAGACCCAGTACTTC.

The chain is built from TRBV28 and TRBJ1-2, with D tentatively TRBD1 (5 bases). This CDR3 has 15 residues. Looked up from germline, CDR1 is MDHEN and CDR2 is SYDVKM. Trimming cost V 1 base and J 3 bases, with 12 bases left between them. As DNA, the CDR3 is TGTGCCAGCAGTTTATTCTTGACAGTCTACTATGGCTACACCTTC. Translation gives CASSLFLTVYYGYTF.

This chain joins TRBV4-3 and TRBJ1-1; D is possibly TRBD1 (5 bases). Germline V gene lookup returns CDR1 LGHNA and CDR2 YSLEER. The CDR3 is 14 residues long. The V and J ends lost 3 bases and 6 bases respectively, with 14 bases between them. DNA of the CDR3: TGCGCCAGCAGCCATAAATTGGGGCGTCCTGAAGCTTTCTTT. Translation: CASSHKLGRPEAFF.

The chain joins TRBV2 to TRBJ2-1; 8 bases match TRBD1. Germline CDR1 is SNHLY and CDR2 is FYNNEI. This CDR3 spans 14 amino acids. V trimming: 11 bases; J trimming: 6 bases; junction bases outside the gene matches: 12. The CDR3 spells CASGDRGFFNEQFF. CDR3 nucleotide sequence: TGTGCCTCCGGCGACAGGGGTTTTTTCAATGAGCAGTTCTTC.

The rearrangement links TRBV7-8 to TRBJ1-2, with 7 bases matching TRBD1. The junction had 8 bases not matched to a gene; V was cut back by 0 bases and J by 4 bases. This CDR3 contains 16 residues. Germline-derived CDR1 and CDR2 are SGHVS and FQNEAQ. DNA of the CDR3: TGTGCCAGCAGCTTAGCACGACAGGGCTCAATCTATGGCTACACCTTC. This encodes CASSLARQGSIYGYTF.

This chain uses TRBV6-5 with TRBJ1-1; D ambiguous. Trimming removed 1 base at V and 1 base at J, with 7 bases between. Germline V gives CDR1 MNHEY, CDR2 SVGAGI. The CDR3 contains 14 residues. CDR3 bases: TGTGCCAGCAGTTACTTGGCGTCGAACACTGAAGCTTTCTTT. Its protein product is CASSYLASNTEAFF.

The rearrangement joins TRBV29-1 to TRBJ2-7, with D possibly called TRBD1 or TRBD2 (5 bases each). The V end was cut by 2 bases, the J end by 4 bases, with 18 bases between. Germline values: CDR1 SQVTM, CDR2 ANQGSEA. The CDR3 extends over 15 amino acids. The CDR3 loop reads CSVEKVAGTGYEQYF. The CDR3 bases are TGCAGCGTTGAAAAAGTGGCAGGGACGGGTTACGAGCAGTACTTC.

This rearrangement joins TRBV6-1 to TRBJ1-5; tentatively, D is TRBD1 (6 bases). This CDR3 is 13 amino acids long. The V end lost 4 bases, the J end lost 7 bases, and 11 bases lay between the germline ends. The V gene's germline CDR1 is MNHNS and CDR2 SASEGT. DNA for the CDR3: TGTGCCAGCAGTGTGAGAGGGGGGCAGCCCCAGCATTTT. This codes for CASSVRGGQPQHF.

The V and J genes are TRBV6-6 and TRBJ1-4, with D possibly being TRBD1 (6 bases). Germline V gene data show CDR1 as MNHNY and CDR2 as SVGAGI (reference sequence). The CDR3 is 16 residues long. Trimming removed 5 bases from V and 5 bases from J, with 18 bases in between. In DNA form, the CDR3 reads TGTGCCAGCAGTCAATCGACAGGACCCTACAATGAAAAACTGTTTTTT. This encodes CASSQSTGPYNEKLFF.

This sequence joins TRBV5-1 and TRBJ2-5; tentative D call: TRBD2 (6 bases). Germline V lookup: CDR1 SGHRS, CDR2 YFSETQ. V lost 5 bases and J 4 bases, leaving 15 bases between the germline ends. The CDR3 runs 14 residues. The CDR3 region is CASSLGGNSETQYF. CDR3 nucleotides: TGCGCCAGCAGTCTAGGCGGGAATTCAGAGACCCAGTACTTC.

The rearrangement joins TRBV6-5 to TRBJ2-5, with a possible D match to TRBD2 (5 bases). Per germline, CDR1 MNHEY and CDR2 SVGAGI. CDR3 length equals 16 residues. V was trimmed by 0 bases and J by 1 base, leaving 12 bases between them. CDR3 nucleotide sequence: TGTGCCAGCAGTTACTCATGGGAGATGCCCCAAGAGACCCAGTACTTC. This codes for CASSYSWEMPQETQYF.

The V gene is TRBV6-5, the J gene TRBJ2-2, with 7 bases fitting TRBD2. V was clipped by 10 bases and J by 5 bases; unmatched bases: 10. Germline CDR1 and CDR2: MNHEY and SVGAGI. CDR3 length: 14 amino acids. CDR3 DNA sequence: TGTGCCACTTTTTCGGGAGCGGGAACCGGGGAGCTGTTTTTT. Translating it yields CATFSGAGTGELFF.